This entry lists 11 T cell receptor beta chains sequenced from one sample in a study of T cell repertoires in cytomegalovirus infection. TCRdb ran MiXCR on the reads and lists one entry per CDR3 protein. Here the sample spans about 60,000 distinct CDR3 sequences, about 19% being singletons. For these TCRs, the target antigens are not known. This sample comprised CD8+ T cells from cultured PBMCs, obtained from culture after CMV antigen stimulation. These receptors were taken from a human donor in good health (CMV status not recorded). Some clones in this sample may be carry-over from other donors' samples.

A few counts support this clonotype. V and J are TRBV11-3 and TRBJ2-1; no definite D call. The CDR3 runs to 12 residues. The V end was cut by 2 bases, the J end by 8 bases, with 7 bases between. The germline gives CDR1 SGHNT, CDR2 YENEEA. This CDR3 is CASSLSRDEQFF. As DNA, the CDR3 is TGTGCCAGCAGCTTATCTAGGGATGAGCAGTTCTTC.

The chain joins TRBV14 to TRBJ2-5; D may correspond to TRBD1 or TRBD2 (5 bases each). CDR1 is SGHDN and CDR2 is FVKESK in the germline V gene. V was shortened by 1 base and J by 5 bases, with 17 bases between the two germline ends. This CDR3 comprises 16 residues. The CDR3 region has the DNA TGTGCCAGCAGCCAAGGGGACGACTCCCTCGGGGAGACCCAGTACTTC. The encoded protein is CASSQGDDSLGETQYF.

V gene TRBV7-9 combines with J gene TRBJ1-1; possibly TRBD1 for D (5 bases). CDR1 and CDR2 (germline): SEHNR, FQNEAQ (reference sequence). With 1 base removed from V and 7 bases from J, the gap between germline ends came to 31 bases. The CDR3 length is 20 residues. The CDR3 region is CASSLDLVPGPPNPRLEAFF. The CDR3 DNA reads TGTGCCAGCAGCTTAGACCTCGTTCCGGGACCGCCAAATCCCAGACTTGAAGCTTTCTTT. The full variable domain, in which reference TRBV7-9 and TRBJ1-1 provide the parts outside the CDR3, is DTGVSQNPRHKITKRGQNVTFRCDPISEHNRLYWYRQTLGQGPEFLTYFQNEAQLEKSRLLSDRFSAERPKGSFSTLEIQRTEQGDSAMYLCASSLDLVPGPPNPRLEAFFGQGTRLTVV.

This chain joins TRBV7-6 and TRBJ2-2; 8 bases match TRBD1. The germline CDR1 and CDR2 sequences are SGHVS and FNYEAQ. The CDR3 has 16 amino acids. With 5 bases clipped from V and 3 bases from J, the junction kept 8 bases outside the gene matches. The CDR3, as DNA: TGTGCCAGCAGCCCCACCGGACAGGGTTACACCGGGGAGCTGTTTTTT. Its translation: CASSPTGQGYTGELFF.

This clonotype was detected once. The V and J genes are TRBV12-3 or TRBV12-4 and TRBJ2-3; 14 bases line up with TRBD2. V shed 5 bases and J 4 bases; nucleotides not matched to a gene: 8. The CDR3 contains 17 residues. The DNA of the CDR3 is TGTGCCAGCAGTCTCGGGACTAGCGGGGGAGGTGCAGATACGCAGTATTTT. Translation gives CASSLGTSGGGADTQYF.

The rearrangement links TRBV7-8 to TRBJ2-1; 11 bases fit TRBD2. The CDR3 runs to 15 residues. Unmatched junction bases numbered 12, after V lost 5 bases and J lost 12 bases. Germline V gene data show CDR1 as SGHVS and CDR2 as FQNEAQ. The CDR3 protein is CASSQTSGVGRLQFF. The DNA of the CDR3 is TGTGCCAGCAGCCAGACTAGCGGGGTCGGCAGATTGCAGTTCTTC.

This clonotype has a handful of counts. The chain couples TRBV27 to TRBJ2-4; TRBD1 agrees at 9 bases. Germline trimming cut 6 bases from V and 1 base from J; bases unmatched to any gene: 4. Germline assignment: CDR1 MNHEY and CDR2 SMNVEV (reference sequence). CDR3 length: 15 amino acids. CDR3 sequence (DNA): TGTGCCAGCAGCTCCGGGACAGGGGCCAAAAACATTCAGTACTTC. Translating it yields CASSSGTGAKNIQYF.

There are a few counts of this clonotype. The chain employs TRBV12-3 or TRBV12-4 and TRBJ2-3; possibly TRBD2 for D (6 bases). CDR3 length equals 15 residues. Trimming removed 2 bases at V and 5 bases at J, with 14 bases between. The CDR3, as DNA: TGTGCCAGCAGTTTACGGGGGATGAGAGAAGATACGCAGTATTTT. This sequence encodes CASSLRGMREDTQYF.

V gene TRBV5-8 combines with J gene TRBJ2-2; 7 nucleotides line up with TRBD1. This CDR3 has 14 residues. Germline V gene data show CDR1 as SGHTS and CDR2 as YDEGEE. V lost 5 bases, J lost 1 base, and 2 bases stayed unmatched. CDR3 coding DNA: TGTGCCAGCAGTTACAGGGGGAACACCGGGGAGCTGTTTTTT. Its protein product is CASSYRGNTGELFF.

The rearrangement links TRBV7-2 to TRBJ1-1; a possible D gene is TRBD1 (5 bases). The germline V and J ends were trimmed by 4 bases and 5 bases, with 17 bases remaining between them. CDR1 is SGHTA and CDR2 is FQGNSA in the germline V gene. There are 15 residues in the CDR3. CDR3 residues: CASSSGLRRSTEAFF. CDR3 bases: TGTGCCAGCAGCTCGGGACTCAGGAGATCGACTGAAGCTTTCTTT. Full variable domain (remainder filled in from reference TRBV7-2 and TRBJ1-1): GAGVSQSPSNKVTEKGKDVELRCDPISGHTALYWYRQSLGQGLEFLIYFQGNSAPDKSGLPSDRFSAERTGGSVSTLTIQRTQQEDSAVYLCASSSGLRRSTEAFFGQGTRLTVV.

The rearrangement links TRBV11-2 to TRBJ2-1, with D perhaps given as TRBD1 or TRBD2 (5 bases each). V dropped 5 bases and J dropped 5 bases, with 13 bases sitting between them. The V gene's germline CDR1 is SGHAT and CDR2 FQNNGV. The CDR3 contains 14 residues. Here the CDR3 DNA reads TGTGCCAGCAGCCCTGCCGGGGCACACAATGAGCAGTTCTTC. Protein: CASSPAGAHNEQFF.